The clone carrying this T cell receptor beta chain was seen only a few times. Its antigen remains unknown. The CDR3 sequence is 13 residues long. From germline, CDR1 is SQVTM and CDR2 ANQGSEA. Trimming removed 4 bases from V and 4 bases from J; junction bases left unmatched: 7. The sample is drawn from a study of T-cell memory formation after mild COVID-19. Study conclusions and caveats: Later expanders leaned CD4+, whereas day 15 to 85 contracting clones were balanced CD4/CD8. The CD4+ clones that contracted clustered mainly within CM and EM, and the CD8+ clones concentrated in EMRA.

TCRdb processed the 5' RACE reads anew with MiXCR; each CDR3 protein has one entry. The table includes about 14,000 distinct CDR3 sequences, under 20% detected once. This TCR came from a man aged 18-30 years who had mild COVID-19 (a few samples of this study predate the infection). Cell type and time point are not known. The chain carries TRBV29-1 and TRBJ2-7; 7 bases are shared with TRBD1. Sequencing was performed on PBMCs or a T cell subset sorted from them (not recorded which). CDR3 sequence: CSVGDSLVYEQYF. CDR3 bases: TGCAGCGTTGGGGACAGCTTAGTATACGAGCAGTACTTC.